Sequencing of this T cell receptor beta chain was carried out in a study of siplizumab effects on memory and regulatory T cells. This clone showed up just a few times. Its antigen is unidentified. Study results and caveats: Among sequences traceable to unstimulated CD4+ memory cells, alloreactive ones were significantly reduced by siplizumab. There were only a minor fraction of alloreactive clones that mapped to unstimulated subsets. An assignable naive or memory phenotype was lacking in roughly 75-96% of proliferating CD4+ or CD8+ clones.

Some 100,000 TCR templates were measured in each sample. Profiling relied on immunoSEQ multiplex PCR, and the TCRdb table lists in-frame clones only, not all of them. Of about 120,000 clones in the sample, just under 95% were seen once. This CDR3 has 14 amino acids. V was clipped by 8 bases and J by 7 bases, with 15 bases between them. Germline lookup yields CDR1 MNHNY and CDR2 SVGAGI (reference sequence). The TCR sequence derives from a human donor in good health. The material sequenced was non-Treg CD4+ T cells sorted from blood. V and J are TRBV6-6 and TRBJ1-6, with D hard to call. The CDR3 reads CASGRTERNSPLHF. As DNA, the CDR3 is TGTGCCAGCGGGCGGACGGAAAGGAATTCACCCCTCCACTTT.